These 32 T cell receptor beta chains originate from one sample sequenced in a study of brain metastases from non-small cell lung cancer. Data came from immunoSEQ multiplex PCR; TCRdb stores just in-frame clones and leaves some out. The table lists about 1,500 clones, around four fifths of them singletons. The sample consisted of primary lung tumor tissue. All receptors come from a donor at least 40 years old with non-small cell lung cancer.

The DNA of the CDR3 is TGTGCCAGCACCAGGGACAGCCTCTACGAGCAGTACTTC. Amino acids: CASTRDSLYEQYF. This chain joins TRBV6-5 and TRBJ2-7, with TRBD1 matching over 7 bases. The length of the CDR3 is 13 residues. Germline lookup yields CDR1 MNHEY and CDR2 SVGAGI. V gave up 7 bases and J gave up 3 bases; unmatched junction bases: 6.

This chain joins TRBV6-2 or TRBV6-3 and TRBJ1-4; D is undetermined. The CDR3 spans 16 residues. The V end was cut by 2 bases, the J end by 4 bases, with 14 bases between. From germline, CDR1 is MNHEY and CDR2 SVGEGT. CDR3 nucleotides: TGTGCCAGCAGTTACGGACGGTCGCTCGTTAATGAAAAACTGTTTTTT. Its protein product is CASSYGRSLVNEKLFF.

This clone has more than one count but fewer than ten. The chain joins TRBV2 to TRBJ2-5; weak D call: TRBD1 (6 bases). From germline, CDR1 is SNHLY and CDR2 FYNNEI. Trimming cost V 8 bases and J 4 bases, with 14 bases left between them. The CDR3 is 13 amino acids. CDR3: CASGMEGGETQYF. The CDR3 region has the DNA TGTGCCAGCGGAATGGAAGGGGGAGAGACCCAGTACTTC.

The chain links TRBV2 to TRBJ2-7; D is possibly TRBD1 (7 bases). The germline V gene has CDR1 SNHLY and CDR2 FYNNEI. V gave up 4 bases and J gave up 2 bases, with 12 bases separating them. The CDR3 consists of 14 residues. CDR3 nucleotide sequence: TGTGCCAGCAGTGTAGGCAGGGGGGCCTACGAGCAGTACTTC. It codes for CASSVGRGAYEQYF.

This chain connects TRBV5-5 to TRBJ2-7; unclear D gene. The CDR3 length is 16 residues. V lost 0 bases to trimming and J lost 0 bases, with 13 bases between them. Germline V lookup: CDR1 SGHKS, CDR2 YYEKEE (reference sequence). The CDR3 bases are TGTGCCAGCAGCTTGGGGGCCGGCAGGAGCTCCTACGAGCAGTACTTC. Its translation: CASSLGAGRSSYEQYF.

This clone has only a few counts. The chain employs TRBV28 and TRBJ2-5, with 8 bases fitting TRBD2. This CDR3 has 16 amino acids. Trimming removed 5 bases from V and 5 bases from J; junction bases left unmatched: 13. Germline V gene data show CDR1 as MDHEN and CDR2 as SYDVKM. In DNA form, the CDR3 reads TGTGCCAGCAGTCCATGGACTAGCCCACTACAGGAGACCCAGTACTTC. It is translated as CASSPWTSPLQETQYF.

V usage is TRBV6-2 or TRBV6-3 and J usage is TRBJ2-7; D tentatively reads TRBD1 or TRBD2 (6 bases each). V lost 6 bases and J 1 base, leaving 19 bases between the germline ends. The CDR3 runs to 16 residues. Germline V gene data show CDR1 as MNHEY and CDR2 as SVGEGT. The DNA of the CDR3 is TGTGCCAGCAGCCGGGGGACCTCGGGACAATCCTACGAGCAGTACTTC. Its translation: CASSRGTSGQSYEQYF.

J is TRBJ2-6 and V is TRBV7-2; 7 positions match TRBD1. Germline V gives CDR1 SGHTA, CDR2 FQGNSA. This CDR3 is built from 16 residues. The junction had 1 base not matched to a gene; V was cut back by 0 bases and J by 2 bases. The CDR3 DNA sequence: TGTGCCAGCAGCTTAGCTACAGGGGCTGGGGCCAACGTCCTGACTTTC. Translated, it gives CASSLATGAGANVLTF.

The chain recombines TRBV6-5 with TRBJ2-5, with D perhaps matching TRBD2 (6 bases). Germline V gene lookup returns CDR1 MNHEY and CDR2 SVGAGI. The CDR3 has 13 residues. Trimming removed 6 bases from V and 1 base from J, with 9 bases in between. CDR3 loop: CASRGGLQETQYF. In nucleotides, the CDR3 is TGTGCCAGCAGGGGGGGTCTCCAAGAGACCCAGTACTTC.

This sequence joins TRBV2 and TRBJ1-2, with 9 bases matching TRBD1. Losses at the gene ends were 6 bases for V and 2 bases for J; bases not matched to a gene: 4. This CDR3 is 14 amino acids long. The germline V gene has CDR1 SNHLY and CDR2 FYNNEI. The CDR3 protein is CASRPGQGNYGYTF. The CDR3 region has the DNA TGTGCCAGCAGGCCGGGACAGGGAAACTATGGCTACACCTTC.

The chain uses TRBV7-3 and TRBJ2-5; TRBD1 agrees at 12 bases. This CDR3 has 16 amino acids. V was clipped by 5 bases and J by 4 bases; unmatched bases: 8. Germline loops: CDR1 SGHTA, CDR2 FQGTGA. The CDR3 DNA reads TGTGCCAGCAGCCCCCGGGACAGGGGGCTCGGAGAGACCCAGTACTTC. It codes for CASSPRDRGLGETQYF. The entire variable domain, with the rest obtained from reference TRBV7-3 and TRBJ2-5, is as follows: GAGVSQTPSNKVTEKGKYVELRCDPISGHTALYWYRQSLGQGPEFLIYFQGTGAADDSGLPNDRFFAVRPEGSVSTLKIQRTERGDSAVYLCASSPRDRGLGETQYFGPGTRLLVL.

The chain links TRBV7-9 to TRBJ2-3; D is possibly TRBD1 (5 bases). The CDR3 loop spans 13 amino acids. Trimming took 4 bases from V and 2 from J, leaving 7 bases between them. CDR1 and CDR2 from the germline V gene are SEHNR and FQNEAQ (reference sequence). CDR3 coding DNA: TGTGCCAGCAGCTACGGACACACAGATACGCAGTATTTT. Its translation: CASSYGHTDTQYF.

V gene TRBV5-1 combines with J gene TRBJ2-2, with D perhaps TRBD1 or TRBD2 (7 bases each). CDR3 length equals 19 residues. Germline values: CDR1 SGHRS, CDR2 YFSETQ. The ends were cut back, 3 bases at V and 5 bases at J, with 26 bases in the middle. The DNA for the CDR3 is TGCGCCAGCAGCTCCCGTCAGGGGGGGTTGGCTCCGGGGACCGGGGAGCTGTTTTTT. Protein product: CASSSRQGGLAPGTGELFF.

The chain links TRBV5-1 to TRBJ1-1; 8 positions agree with TRBD1. This CDR3 has 13 residues. Germline V CDR1 and CDR2: SGHRS, YFSETQ. V trimming: 2 bases; J trimming: 4 bases; junction bases outside the gene matches: 1. The CDR3 sequence: CASSLQGGTEAFF. The CDR3 bases are TGCGCCAGCAGCTTACAGGGGGGCACTGAAGCTTTCTTT. The whole variable domain, remainder taken from reference TRBV5-1 and TRBJ1-1, is KAGVTQTPRYLIKTRGQQVTLSCSPISGHRSVSWYQQTPGQGLQFLFEYFSETQRNKGNFPGRFSGRQFSNSRSEMNVSTLELGDSALYLCASSLQGGTEAFFGQGTRLTVV.

Concerning this clone itself: The germline gene is not matched at one end of the junction; a read error may be the cause. The V call is TRBV18, the J call TRBJ1-1; D remains unclear. Germline V gene lookup returns CDR1 KGHSH and CDR2 LQKENI. CDR3 length: 13 amino acids. CDR3 loop: CASSPSQNTKAFF. The CDR3 DNA reads as TGTGCCAGCTCACCATCTCAGAACACTAAAGCTTTCTTT.

This sequence joins TRBV28 and TRBJ1-1; D is unresolved. This CDR3 is 12 amino acids long. Germline CDR1 is MDHEN and CDR2 is SYDVKM. Trimming took 10 bases from V and 11 from J, leaving 20 bases between them. The CDR3 bases are TGTGCCATCCTACGACAAGGGAGGGAGGCTTTCTTT. Translation: CAILRQGREAFF.

As regards this clone: In the same sample, other DNA sequences code for this CDR3. This sequence joins TRBV2 and TRBJ1-4, with a weak D call TRBD1 (5 bases). V lost 6 bases to trimming and J lost 5 bases, with 7 bases between them. The CDR3 loop spans 12 amino acids. CDR1 is SNHLY and CDR2 is FYNNEI in the germline V gene. The CDR3 nucleotides read TGTGCCAGCAGACAGGAGAATGAAAAACTGTTTTTT. Translated: CASRQENEKLFF. The full variable domain, rest sourced from reference TRBV2 and TRBJ1-4, is EPEVTQTPSHQVTQMGQEVILRCVPISNHLYFYWYRQILGQKVEFLVSFYNNEISEKSEIFDDQFSVERPDGSNFTLKIRSTKLEDSAMYFCASRQENEKLFFGSGTQLSVL.

Only one count was recorded for this clone. The V call is TRBV24-1, the J call TRBJ2-2; D is perhaps TRBD1 or TRBD2 (5 bases each). Germline loops: CDR1 KGHDR, CDR2 SFDVKD. V was pared by 9 bases and J by 1 base, with 11 bases between. CDR3 size: 14 residues. CDR3 protein: CATAPGRNTGELFF. DNA of the CDR3: TGTGCCACCGCGCCGGGACGGAACACCGGGGAGCTGTTTTTT.

The chain is built from TRBV6-5 and TRBJ1-2; a weak D match, TRBD1 (5 bases). The CDR3 consists of 14 residues. Trimming took off 6 bases at V and 4 bases at J, with 15 bases between the two ends. Germline V gene lookup returns CDR1 MNHEY and CDR2 SVGAGI. The CDR3 nucleotides are TGTGCCAGCAGAATTGGGGGGACCATCTATGGCTACACCTTC. It encodes CASRIGGTIYGYTF.

CDR3 in DNA: TGCGCCAGCAGCTGGACTAGCGGGACCTACAATGAGCAGTTCTTC. The encoded protein is CASSWTSGTYNEQFF. V usage is TRBV5-1 and J usage is TRBJ2-1; 12 nucleotides match TRBD2. V lost 3 bases, J lost 2 bases, and 0 bases stayed unmatched. The CDR3 contains 15 residues. The V gene's germline CDR1 is SGHRS and CDR2 YFSETQ.

This clone was seen only once. CDR3 in amino acids: CASSLATGALTKLFF. The DNA for the CDR3 is TGTGCCAGCAGCCTAGCTACAGGGGCCCTAACGAAGCTGTTTTTT. The genes are TRBV7-3 and TRBJ2-2; the match to TRBD1 covers 7 bases. The length of the CDR3 is 15 residues. Germline trimming cut 5 bases from V and 12 bases from J; bases unmatched to any gene: 15. The V gene's germline CDR1 is SGHTA and CDR2 FQGTGA. The full variable domain, in which reference TRBV7-3 and TRBJ2-2 provide the parts outside the CDR3, is GAGVSQTPSNKVTEKGKYVELRCDPISGHTALYWYRQSLGQGPEFLIYFQGTGAADDSGLPNDRFFAVRPEGSVSTLKIQRTERGDSAVYLCASSLATGALTKLFFGEGSRLTVL.

V and J are TRBV27 and TRBJ2-7, with D possibly matching TRBD1 (5 bases). CDR1 MNHEY and CDR2 SMNVEV come from the germline V gene (reference sequence). V was trimmed by 3 bases and J by 0 bases, leaving 9 bases between them. The CDR3 extends over 14 amino acids. CDR3: CASSFKGLSYEQYF. In nucleotides, the CDR3 is TGTGCCAGCAGTTTTAAGGGGCTCTCCTACGAGCAGTACTTC.

The rearrangement links TRBV7-2 to TRBJ2-7; D is ambiguous. This CDR3 spans 14 amino acids. CDR1 and CDR2 from the germline V gene are SGHTA and FQGNSA. The V and J ends lost 1 base and 0 bases respectively, with 7 bases between them. CDR3 residues: CASSLGSSSYEQYF. For the CDR3, the DNA is TGTGCCAGCAGCTTAGGGTCAAGCTCCTACGAGCAGTACTTC.

The chain couples TRBV9 to TRBJ2-3, with 7 positions matching TRBD1. Germline V lookup: CDR1 SGDLS, CDR2 YYNGEE. There are 15 residues in the CDR3. Trimming removed 3 bases from V and 3 bases from J; junction bases left unmatched: 7. CDR3 loop: CASSEGTEMTDTQYF. The CDR3 DNA follows: TGTGCCAGCAGCGAGGGGACAGAAATGACAGATACGCAGTATTTT.

The chain couples TRBV7-6 to TRBJ2-1; TRBD2 matches 8 bases. The CDR3 consists of 17 residues. V was clipped by 5 bases and J by 6 bases; unmatched bases: 15. From germline, CDR1 is SGHVS and CDR2 FNYEAQ. CDR3 in amino acids: CASSPHPPTGGINEQFF. CDR3 bases: TGTGCCAGCAGCCCCCATCCCCCTACGGGGGGGATCAATGAGCAGTTCTTC.

In its sample, this clone was seen a few times. V usage is TRBV4-3 and J usage is TRBJ1-1; 9 bases fit TRBD1. The CDR3 is made up of 17 amino acids. J gave up 6 bases and V 4 bases, and 15 bases lay outside the gene matches. The germline CDR1 and CDR2 sequences are LGHNA and YSLEER. The CDR3 DNA is TGCGCCAGCAGCCGAACAGGGGGCGCAGGTCCAAGCCCTGAAGCTTTCTTT. Its protein product is CASSRTGGAGPSPEAFF.

DNA for the CDR3: TGCGCCAGCAGCCCCCAGCTTGGAGGGTTGTACGAGCAGTACTTC. Translated: CASSPQLGGLYEQYF. The chain links TRBV4-1 to TRBJ2-7, with D tentatively TRBD2 (6 bases). Germline assignment: CDR1 MGHRA and CDR2 YSYEKL. Trimming took off 4 bases at V and 4 bases at J, with 17 bases between the two ends. CDR3 length: 15 amino acids.

The count of this clone is one. This rearrangement joins TRBV12-5 to TRBJ1-1; 7 nucleotides agree with TRBD1. CDR3 size: 13 residues. After removal of 1 base from V and 4 bases from J, the junction contained 0 bases not matched to a gene. Germline V gene sequence: CDR1 LGHNT, CDR2 FRNRAP. As DNA, the CDR3 is TGTGCTAGTGGTTTGGGGACAGGCACTGAAGCTTTCTTT. Translating gives CASGLGTGTEAFF. The full variable domain, rest sourced from reference TRBV12-5 and TRBJ1-1, is DARVTQTPRHKVTEMGQEVTMRCQPILGHNTVFWYRQTMMQGLELLAYFRNRAPLDDSGMPKDRFSAEMPDATLATLKIQPSEPRDSAVYFCASGLGTGTEAFFGQGTRLTVV.

This chain joins TRBV7-9 and TRBJ2-1; D is undetermined. Germline values: CDR1 SEHNR, CDR2 FQNEAQ (reference sequence). This CDR3 is built from 14 residues. V lost 5 bases, J lost 6 bases, and 14 bases lay in between. CDR3 nucleotide sequence: TGTGCCAGCAGCCCAAATATTAAGCGCAATGAGCAGTTCTTC. Protein: CASSPNIKRNEQFF.

This chain connects TRBV19 to TRBJ1-5; D uncertain. V shed 6 bases and J shed 3 bases, with 12 bases lying between them. Per germline, CDR1 LNHDA and CDR2 SQIVND (reference sequence). The CDR3 spans 14 residues. CDR3 sequence: CASRGGLLNQPQHF. CDR3 sequence (DNA): TGTGCCAGTAGAGGAGGGCTCCTCAATCAGCCCCAGCATTTT.

The chain has TRBV19 and TRBJ1-3, with D perhaps TRBD1 (5 bases). This CDR3 is built from 14 residues. V gave up 3 bases and J gave up 3 bases, with 9 bases separating them. Germline assignment: CDR1 LNHDA and CDR2 SQIVND (reference sequence). The CDR3 DNA sequence: TGTGCCAGTAGTATCAACAGGTTTGGAAACACCATATATTTT. This gives the protein CASSINRFGNTIYF.

The V gene is TRBV2, the J gene TRBJ1-5, with a weak D call TRBD1 (6 bases). CDR3 size: 11 residues. Trimming left V 2 bases short and J 11 bases short, with 7 bases between. CDR1 SNHLY and CDR2 FYNNEI come from the germline V gene. The DNA of the CDR3 is TGTGCCAGCAGTGAACGGGACACCCAGCATTTT. This codes for CASSERDTQHF.